The clone carrying this TCR beta chain turned up a few times. Its antigen is currently unknown. Germline V gene sequence: CDR1 SGHTA, CDR2 FQGTGA. V lost 1 base to trimming and J lost 5 bases, with 8 bases between them. This CDR3 is 13 amino acids long. This sample was included in a study of vaccination effects on CD4 cells after COVID-19. Under the ViraFEST assay, PBMC were stimulated with viral peptide pools so that antigen-specific CD4+ T cells expanded. Sequencing was performed afterwards. It was after 10 days of culture that CD4+ T cells were isolated. SARS-CoV-2 infection was confirmed by PCR in the person between March and December 2020. The protocol was immunoSEQ multiplex PCR, while the TCRdb copy is restricted to in-frame clones and leaves out a portion. The data contain under 80,000 clones, 60% to 75% of them singletons.

Sample: CD4+ T cells from PBMCs cultured with HIV peptides, taken before COVID-19 vaccination. The subset: HIV-1 Nef peptide pool negative control/reference culture. This clonotype originated in a human donor who had a prior SARS-CoV-2 infection. V is TRBV7-3 and J is TRBJ2-5; D is unresolved. The CDR3 DNA sequence: TGTGCCAGCAGCTTAAGCGGAGAGGAGACCCAGTACTTC. It translates to CASSLSGEETQYF.